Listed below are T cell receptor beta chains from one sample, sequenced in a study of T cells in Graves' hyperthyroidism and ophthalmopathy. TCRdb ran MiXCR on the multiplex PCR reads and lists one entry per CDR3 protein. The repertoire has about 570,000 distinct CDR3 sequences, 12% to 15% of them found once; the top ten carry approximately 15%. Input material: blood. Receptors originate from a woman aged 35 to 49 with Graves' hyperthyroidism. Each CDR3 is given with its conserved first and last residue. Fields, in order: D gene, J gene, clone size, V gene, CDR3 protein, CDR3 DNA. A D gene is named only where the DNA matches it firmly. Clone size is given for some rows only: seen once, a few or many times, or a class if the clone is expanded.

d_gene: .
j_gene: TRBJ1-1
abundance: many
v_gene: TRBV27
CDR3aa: CASSVGTRMNTEAFF
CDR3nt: TGTGCCAGCAGTGTAGGGACAAGAATGAACACTGAAGCTTTCTTT

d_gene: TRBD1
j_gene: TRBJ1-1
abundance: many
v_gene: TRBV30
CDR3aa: CAWIRTGTGLRNTEAFF
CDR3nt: TGTGCCTGGATCAGAACCGGGACAGGGTTGAGGAACACTGAAGCTTTCTTT

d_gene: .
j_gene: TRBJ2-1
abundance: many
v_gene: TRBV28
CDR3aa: CASSSLQESSYNEQFF
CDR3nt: TGTGCCAGCAGTTCTCTTCAGGAAAGCTCCTACAATGAGCAGTTCTTC

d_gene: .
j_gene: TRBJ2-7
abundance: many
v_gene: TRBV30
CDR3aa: CAWKNQETYEQYF
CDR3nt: TGTGCCTGGAAAAATCAGGAGACCTACGAGCAGTACTTC

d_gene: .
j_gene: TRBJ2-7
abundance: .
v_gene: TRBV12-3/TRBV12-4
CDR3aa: CASSLGTTLPEQYF
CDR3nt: TGTGCCAGCAGTTTAGGGACTACTCTACCCGAGCAGTACTTC

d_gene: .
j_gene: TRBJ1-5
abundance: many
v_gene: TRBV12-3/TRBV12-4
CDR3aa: CASSFRVEPQHF
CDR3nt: TGTGCCAGCAGTTTCAGGGTGGAGCCCCAGCATTTT

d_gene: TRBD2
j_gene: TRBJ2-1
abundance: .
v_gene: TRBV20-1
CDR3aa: CSARLAGGDNEQFF
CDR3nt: TGCAGTGCTCGACTAGCGGGAGGGGACAATGAGCAGTTCTTC

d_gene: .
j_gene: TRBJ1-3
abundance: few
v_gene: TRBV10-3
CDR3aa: CAIMKGSSGNTIYF
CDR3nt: TGTGCCATCATGAAGGGAAGTTCTGGAAACACCATATATTTT

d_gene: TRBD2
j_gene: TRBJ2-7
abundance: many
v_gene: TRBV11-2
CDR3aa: CASSVTSGIYEQYF
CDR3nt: TGTGCCAGCAGCGTGACTAGCGGGATCTACGAGCAGTACTTC

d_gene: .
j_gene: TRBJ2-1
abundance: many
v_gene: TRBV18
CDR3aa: CASSPSRGGQPNEQFF
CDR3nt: TGTGCCAGCTCACCATCTCGAGGAGGGCAGCCCAATGAGCAGTTCTTC

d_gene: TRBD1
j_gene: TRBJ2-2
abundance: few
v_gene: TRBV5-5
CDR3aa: CASSLGQGITGELFF
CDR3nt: TGTGCCAGCAGCTTGGGACAGGGAATTACCGGGGAGCTGTTTTTT

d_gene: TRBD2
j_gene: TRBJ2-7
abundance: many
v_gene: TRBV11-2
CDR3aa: CASSFAGLAEDYEQYF
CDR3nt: TGTGCCAGCAGCTTTGCAGGACTAGCGGAGGACTACGAGCAGTACTTC

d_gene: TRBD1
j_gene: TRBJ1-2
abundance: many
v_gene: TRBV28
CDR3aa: CASTSTGVYGYTF
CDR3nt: TGTGCCAGCACCTCAACAGGGGTCTATGGCTACACCTTC

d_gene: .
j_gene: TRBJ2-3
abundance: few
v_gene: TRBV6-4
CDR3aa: CASSGFPGAAQYF
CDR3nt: TGTGCCAGCAGTGGATTCCCGGGGGCGGCGCAGTATTTT

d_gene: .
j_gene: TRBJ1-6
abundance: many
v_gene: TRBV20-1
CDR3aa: CSARDQQGGSPLHF
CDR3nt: TGCAGTGCTAGAGATCAACAGGGTGGCTCACCCCTCCACTTT

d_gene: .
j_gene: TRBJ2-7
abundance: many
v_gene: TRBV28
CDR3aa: CASSLDKGLGDEQYF
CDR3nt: TGTGCCAGCAGTTTAGATAAGGGGTTGGGTGACGAGCAGTACTTC

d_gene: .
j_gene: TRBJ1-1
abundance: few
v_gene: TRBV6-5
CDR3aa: CASSYGGPDLNTEAFF
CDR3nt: TGTGCCAGCAGTTACGGGGGGCCGGATTTGAACACTGAAGCTTTCTTT

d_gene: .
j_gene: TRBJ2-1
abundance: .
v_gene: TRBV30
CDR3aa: CAWNDPINEQFF
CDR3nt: TGTGCCTGGAACGACCCTATTAATGAGCAGTTCTTC

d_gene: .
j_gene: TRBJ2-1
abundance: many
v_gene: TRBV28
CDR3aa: CASSTQGWGASYNEQFF
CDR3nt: TGTGCCAGCAGTACCCAGGGATGGGGGGCGAGTTACAATGAGCAGTTCTTC

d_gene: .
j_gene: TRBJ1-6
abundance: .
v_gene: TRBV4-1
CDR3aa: CASSQAAGINSPLHF
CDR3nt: TGCGCCAGCAGCCAAGCGGCAGGGATCAATTCACCCCTCCACTTT

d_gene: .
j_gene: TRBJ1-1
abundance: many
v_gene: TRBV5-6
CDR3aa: CASSRESEAFF
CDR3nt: TGTGCCAGCAGTCGGGAGTCTGAAGCTTTCTTT

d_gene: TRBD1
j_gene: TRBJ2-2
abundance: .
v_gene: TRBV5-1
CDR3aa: CASSGGQENTGELFF
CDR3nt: TGCGCCAGCAGCGGGGGACAGGAGAACACCGGGGAGCTGTTTTTT

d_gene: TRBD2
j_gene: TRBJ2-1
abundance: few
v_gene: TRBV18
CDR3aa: CASSPWAGGPYNEQFF
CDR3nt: TGTGCCAGCTCGCCCTGGGCGGGAGGGCCGTACAATGAGCAGTTCTTC

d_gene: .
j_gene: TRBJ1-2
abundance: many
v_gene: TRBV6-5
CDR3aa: CASSYSRGAQNGYTF
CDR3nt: TGTGCCAGCAGTTACTCTCGAGGGGCGCAGAATGGCTACACCTTC

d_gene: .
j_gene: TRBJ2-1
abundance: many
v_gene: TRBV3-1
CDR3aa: CASSQPGTGPTEQFF
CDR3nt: TGTGCCAGCAGCCAGCCCGGGACTGGTCCAACTGAGCAGTTCTTC

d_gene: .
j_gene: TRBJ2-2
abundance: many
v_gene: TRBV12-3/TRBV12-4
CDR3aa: CASSTAKLRSSGELFF
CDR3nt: TGTGCCAGCAGCACGGCCAAACTGCGGTCGAGCGGGGAGCTGTTTTTT

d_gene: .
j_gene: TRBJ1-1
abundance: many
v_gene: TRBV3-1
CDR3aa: CASSQVSENTEAFF
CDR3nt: TGTGCCAGCAGCCAAGTGTCCGAAAACACTGAAGCTTTCTTT

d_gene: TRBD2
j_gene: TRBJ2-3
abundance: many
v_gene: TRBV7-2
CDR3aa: CASTPRFSGRSDTQYF
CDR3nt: TGTGCCAGCACCCCAAGATTTAGCGGGAGATCAGATACGCAGTATTTT

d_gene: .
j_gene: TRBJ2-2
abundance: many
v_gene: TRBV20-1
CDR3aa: CSARLANTGELFF
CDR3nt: TGCAGTGCTAGACTAGCGAACACCGGGGAGCTGTTTTTT

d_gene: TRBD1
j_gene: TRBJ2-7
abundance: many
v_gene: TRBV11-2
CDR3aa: CASSSTGTGKNEQYF
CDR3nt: TGTGCCAGCAGCTCGACCGGGACAGGGAAGAACGAGCAGTACTTC

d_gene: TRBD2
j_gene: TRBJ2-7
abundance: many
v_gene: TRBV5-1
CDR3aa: CASSTSSGSYEQYF
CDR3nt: TGCGCCAGCTCTACCTCTAGCGGCTCCTACGAGCAGTACTTC

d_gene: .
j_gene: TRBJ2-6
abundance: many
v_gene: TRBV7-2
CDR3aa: CASSLEAGSSGANVLTF
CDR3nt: TGTGCCAGCAGCTTAGAAGCTGGGAGCTCTGGGGCCAACGTCCTGACTTTC

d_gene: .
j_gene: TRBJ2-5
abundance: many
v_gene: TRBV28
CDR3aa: CASSLGGARQQETQYF
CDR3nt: TGTGCCAGCAGTTTAGGTGGGGCGAGGCAGCAAGAGACCCAGTACTTC

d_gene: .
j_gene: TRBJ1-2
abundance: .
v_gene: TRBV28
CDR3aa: CASKQVSDGYTF
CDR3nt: TGTGCCAGCAAACAGGTTTCGGATGGCTACACCTTC

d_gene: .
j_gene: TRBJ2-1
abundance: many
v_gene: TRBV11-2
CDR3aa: CASSSPTYNEQFF
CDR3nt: TGTGCCAGCAGCTCCCCCACCTACAATGAGCAGTTCTTC

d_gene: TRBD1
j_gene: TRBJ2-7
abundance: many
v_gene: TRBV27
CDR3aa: CASSLSGTAYEQYF
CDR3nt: TGTGCCAGCAGTTTATCGGGGACAGCCTACGAGCAGTACTTC

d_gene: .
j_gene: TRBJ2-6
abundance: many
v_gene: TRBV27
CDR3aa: CASSFGGSRSGANVLTF
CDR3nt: TGTGCCAGCAGTTTTGGGGGATCCCGCTCTGGGGCCAACGTCCTGACTTTC

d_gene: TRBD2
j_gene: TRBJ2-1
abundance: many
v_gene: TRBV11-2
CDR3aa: CASSPQLAGELREQFF
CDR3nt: TGTGCCAGCAGCCCCCAACTAGCGGGAGAACTTCGAGAGCAGTTCTTC

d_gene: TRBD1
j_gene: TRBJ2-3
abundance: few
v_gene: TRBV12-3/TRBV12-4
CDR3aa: CASILGGESTDTQYF
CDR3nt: TGTGCCAGCATCCTAGGGGGCGAAAGTACAGATACGCAGTATTTT

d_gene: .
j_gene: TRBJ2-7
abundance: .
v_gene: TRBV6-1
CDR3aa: CASSEGTGRVEQYF
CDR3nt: TGTGCCAGCAGTGAAGGGACGGGGCGGGTCGAGCAGTACTTC

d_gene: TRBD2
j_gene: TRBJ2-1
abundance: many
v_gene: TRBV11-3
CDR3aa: CASSLGLAGGRGNEQFF
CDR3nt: TGTGCCAGCAGCTTAGGACTAGCGGGAGGTAGAGGGAATGAGCAGTTCTTC

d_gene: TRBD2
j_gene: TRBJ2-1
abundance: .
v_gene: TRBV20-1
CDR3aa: CSARDLGSGRGNEQFF
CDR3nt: TGCAGTGCTAGAGATCTGGGGAGCGGGAGGGGTAATGAGCAGTTCTTC

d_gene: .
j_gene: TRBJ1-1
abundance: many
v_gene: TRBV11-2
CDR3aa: CASSPSTGTFNTEAFF
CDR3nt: TGTGCCAGCAGCCCCTCTACAGGGACATTTAACACTGAAGCTTTCTTT

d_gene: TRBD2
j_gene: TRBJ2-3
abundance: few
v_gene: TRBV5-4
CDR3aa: CASSLASGADTQYF
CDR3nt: TGTGCCAGCAGCTTGGCTAGCGGGGCAGATACGCAGTATTTT

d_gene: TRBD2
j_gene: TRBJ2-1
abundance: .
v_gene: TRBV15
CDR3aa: CATSSSGFRSYNEQFF
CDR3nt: TGTGCCACCAGCAGTAGCGGGTTTCGCTCCTACAATGAGCAGTTCTTC

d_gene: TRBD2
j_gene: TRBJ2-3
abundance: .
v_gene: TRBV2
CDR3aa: CASDPTSGGTDTQYF
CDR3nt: TGTGCCAGCGACCCCACTAGCGGGGGCACAGATACGCAGTATTTT

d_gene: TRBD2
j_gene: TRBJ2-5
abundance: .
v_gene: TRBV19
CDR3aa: CASSIVVAGVSARGETQYF
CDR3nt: TGTGCCAGTAGTATAGTGGTAGCGGGAGTTTCAGCGCGGGGAGAGACCCAGTACTTC

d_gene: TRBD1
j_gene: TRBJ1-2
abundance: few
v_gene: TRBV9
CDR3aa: CASSVNPTGNYGYTF
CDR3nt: TGTGCCAGCAGCGTTAATCCGACAGGGAACTATGGCTACACCTTC

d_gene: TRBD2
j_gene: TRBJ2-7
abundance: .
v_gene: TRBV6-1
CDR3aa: CASRITGGGALSEQYF
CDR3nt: TGTGCCAGCAGAATAACCGGCGGGGGGGCCCTAAGCGAGCAGTACTTC

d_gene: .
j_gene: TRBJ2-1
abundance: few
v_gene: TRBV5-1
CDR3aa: CASSPGDYYYNEQFF
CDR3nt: TGCGCCAGCAGCCCAGGGGACTACTACTACAATGAGCAGTTCTTC

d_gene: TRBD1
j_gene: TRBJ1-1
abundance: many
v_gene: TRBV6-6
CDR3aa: CASSYLGGQVYAEAFF
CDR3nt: TGTGCCAGCAGTTACCTGGGGGGACAGGTCTATGCTGAAGCTTTCTTT

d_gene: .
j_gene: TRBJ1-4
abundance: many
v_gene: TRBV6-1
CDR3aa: CASSDGSGDEKLFF
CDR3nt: TGTGCCAGCAGTGACGGATCGGGGGATGAAAAACTGTTTTTT

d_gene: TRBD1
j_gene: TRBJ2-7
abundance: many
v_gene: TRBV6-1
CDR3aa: CASSEAAGTGGTEQYF
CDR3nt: TGTGCCAGCAGTGAAGCCGCCGGGACAGGGGGTACCGAGCAGTACTTC